This TCR beta chain was recovered during a study of cytomegalovirus exposure and HLA in healthy donors. Measured with immunoSEQ multiplex PCR; TCRdb has only the in-frame clones, and not every one. The sample includes 120,000 to 150,000 clones, about 88% of them seen just once. This CDR3 spans 11 amino acids. Germline V lookup: CDR1 SNHLY, CDR2 FYNNEI. V was cut by 4 bases and J by 8 bases, with 6 bases left in between. This sequence joins TRBV2 and TRBJ1-5, with no clear D. The specimen was PBMCs. The sequence came from a young woman in good health and CMV-seropositive. The CDR3 reads CASSVSEPQHF. The CDR3 region has the DNA TGTGCCAGCAGTGTTAGTGAGCCCCAGCATTTT. The full variable domain, in which reference TRBV2 and TRBJ1-5 provide the parts outside the CDR3, is EPEVTQTPSHQVTQMGQEVILRCVPISNHLYFYWYRQILGQKVEFLVSFYNNEISEKSEIFDDQFSVERPDGSNFTLKIRSTKLEDSAMYFCASSVSEPQHFGDGTRLSIL.